This TCR beta chain was recorded in a study of vaccination effects on CD4 cells after COVID-19. General study results and limits: Clones induced by infection and by vaccine showed marked clonal contraction late after vaccination. The study got few convalescent patients and did not collect any early post-infection timepoints.

Germline values: CDR1 SGHTA, CDR2 FQGNSA. The CDR3 loop spans 14 amino acids. The germline V and J ends were trimmed by 4 bases and 3 bases, with 10 bases remaining between them. This clone was counted only a few times. The antigen is not known. Antigen-specific CD4+ T cells were first expanded with viral peptide pools by the ViraFEST assay and only then sequenced. At the end of nine to ten days of culture, CD4+ T cells were isolated. Negative nucleocapsid antibody tests before and after vaccination confirmed no previous SARS-CoV-2 infection. Every well housed about 1.8 million PBMC, which grew in culture alongside about 10 IU/ml IL-2 and roughly 10 ug/ml peptides. Half-medium changes using IL-2 medium occurred on days 3 and 7. Measured with immunoSEQ multiplex PCR; TCRdb has only the in-frame clones, and not every one. The sample lists fewer than 30,000 clones; under 85% were seen once.

The clonotype comes from a human donor who received a COVID-19 vaccine. The chain has TRBV7-2 and TRBJ1-5; weak D call: TRBD1 (6 bases). The material sequenced was CD4+ T cells from PBMCs cultured with SARS-CoV-2 spike peptides, taken before COVID-19 vaccination. The CDR3 DNA reads as TGTGCCAGCAGCTCGGACAGTCTCAATCAGCCCCAGCATTTT. Protein: CASSSDSLNQPQHF.